Presented here are 8 T cell receptor beta chains from one specimen sequenced in a study of blood T cell repertoires in COVID-19. Only in-frame clones appear in the TCRdb table, and some are missing; sequencing was by immunoSEQ multiplex PCR. Of 300,000 or so clones in the sample, about 89% were seen once. The sample consisted of peripheral blood. The receptors shown here come from a woman under 40 with COVID-19, enrolled during active disease.

The chain's CDR3 is CASSPGVYEQYF. In DNA, the CDR3 is TGTGCCAGCAGTCCCGGTGTCTACGAGCAGTACTTC. The genes are TRBV12-3 or TRBV12-4 and TRBJ2-7; D call uncertain. The CDR3 is made up of 12 amino acids. The ends were cut back, 5 bases at V and 3 bases at J, with 8 bases in the middle.

The chain has TRBV29-1 and TRBJ1-1; D perhaps matches TRBD1 (5 bases). Looked up from germline, CDR1 is SQVTM and CDR2 is ANQGSEA. V dropped 5 bases and J dropped 0 bases, with 10 bases sitting between them. The CDR3 runs 13 residues. CDR3 sequence reads: CSVFRVMNTEAFF. As DNA, the CDR3 is TGCAGCGTTTTCAGGGTAATGAACACTGAAGCTTTCTTT.

The V gene is TRBV5-1, the J gene TRBJ2-1, with D unresolved. The CDR3 runs 14 residues. V lost 5 bases and J 5 bases, leaving 14 bases between the germline ends. Per the germline V gene, CDR1 is SGHRS and CDR2 is YFSETQ. The DNA of the CDR3 is TGCGCCAGCAGGTGGGCGACCGACAACAATGAGCAGTTCTTC. The encoded protein is CASRWATDNNEQFF.

CDR3 DNA sequence: TGTGCCTGGAGTACAGGGGGCACTGAAGCTTTCTTT. Translating it yields CAWSTGGTEAFF. V gene TRBV30 combines with J gene TRBJ1-1; the match to TRBD1 covers 8 bases. V gave up 2 bases and J gave up 4 bases; unmatched junction bases: 0. The CDR3 length is 12 residues. Germline V gene lookup returns CDR1 GTSNPN and CDR2 SVGIG (reference sequence).

The chain employs TRBV6-5 and TRBJ2-2; weak D call: TRBD2 (6 bases). The ends were cut back, 6 bases at V and 1 base at J, with 12 bases in the middle. Germline V gene data show CDR1 as MNHEY and CDR2 as SVGAGI. The CDR3 length is 15 residues. CDR3 nucleotides: TGTGCCAGCAGGGGGCCGGGGGTGAACACCGGGGAGCTGTTTTTT. It codes for CASRGPGVNTGELFF.

This chain joins TRBV19 and TRBJ2-7, with 8 bases matching TRBD2. After removal of 1 base from V and 2 bases from J, the junction contained 4 bases not matched to a gene. CDR3 length equals 15 residues. The V gene's germline CDR1 is LNHDA and CDR2 SQIVND (reference sequence). This CDR3 reads CASSIVAGGTYEQYF. As DNA, the CDR3 is TGTGCCAGTAGTATAGTGGCGGGAGGCACCTACGAGCAGTACTTC.

With regard to this clone: A read error may produce the germline difference seen at one junction end. The chain is built from TRBV18 and TRBJ2-3; 11 bases line up with TRBD2. Germline V gene data show CDR1 as KGHSH and CDR2 as LQKENI. The CDR3 has 17 amino acids. This chain's CDR3 is CASSPPGLAGVTDTQYF. DNA for the CDR3: TGTGCCAGCTCGCCACCTGGACTAGCGGGTGTGACAGATACGCAGTATTTT.

The rearrangement links TRBV6-5 to TRBJ1-6; perhaps TRBD1 as D (5 bases). This CDR3 comprises 13 residues. In germline, CDR1 is MNHEY, CDR2 SVGAGI. V lost 8 bases and J 7 bases, leaving 12 bases between the germline ends. The CDR3 DNA is TGTGCCAGCGAGCGGGACCGGAATTCACCCCTCCACTTT. It translates to CASERDRNSPLHF.